What follows are 11 T cell receptor beta chains derived from one specimen sequenced in a study of blood T cells in healthy people across ages. Alongside a J-beta primer mix, a sample-barcoded 5' primer served in a second PCR lasting about 7 to 11 cycles. In TCRdb, the 5' RACE reads were re-called with MiXCR into one record per CDR3 protein. The table records fewer than 950,000 distinct CDR3 sequences, roughly 50% of them present only once. Sequencing input: blood. The receptors come from a man older than 75 in good health.

The V call is TRBV3-1, the J call TRBJ2-3; D uncertain. Germline CDR1 and CDR2: LGHDT and YNNKEL (reference sequence). The V end lost 0 bases, the J end lost 14 bases, and 15 bases lay between the germline ends. The CDR3 is 13 residues long. Here the CDR3 DNA reads TGTGCCAGCAGCCAAGATAACCACAGAGACGCGTATTTT. Translating gives CASSQDNHRDAYF.

V usage is TRBV5-6 and J usage is TRBJ2-7, with 8 bases matching TRBD2. Per the germline V gene, CDR1 is SGHDT and CDR2 is YYEEEE. With 3 bases clipped from V and 6 bases from J, the junction kept 14 bases outside the gene matches. CDR3 length equals 16 residues. CDR3 sequence reads: CASSSTPSGGGGEQYF. The CDR3 nucleotides read TGTGCCAGCAGCTCTACCCCGAGCGGGGGAGGGGGCGAGCAGTACTTC.

This clonotype was picked up a small number of times. The chain links TRBV29-1 to TRBJ1-5; D is unclear. This CDR3 comprises 14 residues. Germline loops: CDR1 SQVTM, CDR2 ANQGSEA. Trimming removed 4 bases from V and 1 base from J, with 11 bases in between. CDR3 bases: TGCAGCGTTGCGGAGGGTAGAAGCAATCAGCCCCAGCATTTT. The encoded protein is CSVAEGRSNQPQHF.

The chain combines TRBV12-3 or TRBV12-4 with TRBJ2-3, with 7 bases lining up with TRBD2. V shed 3 bases, J shed 14 bases, and the junction held 26 bases outside the gene matches. This CDR3 spans 18 amino acids. The CDR3 DNA follows: TGTGCCAGCAGTTTTCATCTCTCGGGAGGCGGTAGGGGCAGATACGCGTATTTT. It codes for CASSFHLSGGGRGRYAYF.

The chain couples TRBV6-4 to TRBJ2-7, with TRBD2 as a possible D gene (6 bases). Germline V lookup: CDR1 MRHNA, CDR2 SNTAGT. The CDR3 totals 16 residues. V lost 1 base and J lost 2, with 15 bases in between. The CDR3 DNA reads as TGTGCCAGCAGTGACTTCTGCTGGGACTGTACCTACGAGCAGTACTTC. Its translation: CASSDFCWDCTYEQYF.

This clonotype has a handful of counts. The genes are TRBV2 and TRBJ2-5; 13 nucleotides match TRBD2. Germline assignment: CDR1 SNHLY and CDR2 FYNNEI. The CDR3 covers 14 residues. The junction had 6 bases not matched to a gene; V was cut back by 3 bases and J by 11 bases. The CDR3 DNA reads as TGTGCCAGCAGTGAGGGACTAGCGGGAAATGAGCAGTACTTC. Translating it yields CASSEGLAGNEQYF.

V gene TRBV3-1 combines with J gene TRBJ2-1; D is undetermined. This CDR3 is built from 14 residues. The germline V gene has CDR1 LGHDT and CDR2 YNNKEL (reference sequence). The V end was cut by 0 bases, the J end by 4 bases, with 7 bases between. In DNA form, the CDR3 reads TGTGCCAGCAGCCAAGAAGGCGTGTACAATGAGCAGTTCTTC. Translated, it gives CASSQEGVYNEQFF.

This clonotype was detected a few times. This chain links TRBV27 with TRBJ1-2; a weak D match, TRBD1 (5 bases). CDR3 length equals 15 residues. V lost 2 bases and J 2 bases, leaving 12 bases between the germline ends. The V gene's germline CDR1 is MNHEY and CDR2 SMNVEV (reference sequence). This chain's CDR3 is CASSLRGPLNYGYTF. The DNA for the CDR3 is TGTGCCAGCAGTTTACGGGGACCGCTGAACTATGGCTACACCTTC.

The chain recombines TRBV6-1 with TRBJ2-1, with D unresolved. This CDR3 is 13 amino acids long. Deletions cut 7 bases from V and 0 bases from J, with 7 bases between. The germline gives CDR1 MNHNS, CDR2 SASEGT. CDR3 sequence (DNA): TGTGCCAGCACAAAGAGCTCCTACAATGAGCAGTTCTTC. Its protein is CASTKSSYNEQFF.

The chain is built from TRBV7-9 and TRBJ2-4; TRBD1 or TRBD2 may be the D gene (5 bases each). The V gene's germline CDR1 is SEHNR and CDR2 FQNEAQ (reference sequence). This CDR3 is 14 amino acids long. V lost 5 bases, J lost 6 bases, and 14 bases lay in between. CDR3 in amino acids: CASSQTGTPNIQYF. Here the CDR3 DNA reads TGTGCCAGCAGCCAAACCGGGACGCCAAACATTCAGTACTTC.

This clonotype was seen more than once but under ten times. The chain links TRBV2 to TRBJ1-1; D is ambiguous. Germline V gene sequence: CDR1 SNHLY, CDR2 FYNNEI. With 5 bases removed from V and 1 base from J, the gap between germline ends came to 14 bases. This CDR3 contains 15 residues. The CDR3 is CASSRISAGNTEAFF. The CDR3 DNA reads TGTGCCAGCAGTCGGATCTCGGCGGGGAACACTGAAGCTTTCTTT.